The 21 T cell receptor beta chains presented below share a single source sample, sequenced in a study of blood T cell repertoires in COVID-19. Repertoires were generated with immunoSEQ multiplex PCR, while TCRdb's copy carries only in-frame clones and drops some. The profile covers 210,000 or so clones, with over 75% appearing a single time and about 4.3% taken by the ten largest. Sequencing was done on a sample of PBMCs or T cells enriched from blood (not recorded which). The receptors derive from a man aged 25 to 40 with acute COVID-19.

This clone appeared a single time. The chain uses TRBV29-1 and TRBJ1-2, with 8 bases aligning to TRBD1. Trimming removed 4 bases from V and 3 bases from J; junction bases left unmatched: 4. Per germline, CDR1 SQVTM and CDR2 ANQGSEA. This CDR3 is 13 amino acids long. The CDR3 protein is CSVASQGDYGYTF. CDR3 sequence (DNA): TGCAGCGTTGCCTCACAGGGGGACTATGGCTACACCTTC. The entire variable domain, with the rest obtained from reference TRBV29-1 and TRBJ1-2, is as follows: SAVISQKPSRDICQRGTSLTIQCQVDSQVTMMFWYRQQPGQSLTLIATANQGSEATYESGFVIDKFPISRPNLTFSTLTVSNMSPEDSSIYLCSVASQGDYGYTFGSGTRLTVV.

The genes are TRBV25-1 and TRBJ1-1, with 10 bases aligning to TRBD1. Germline CDR1 MGHDK, CDR2 SYGVNS. The V gene end was trimmed by 4 bases and the J gene end by 4 bases; junction bases not matched to a gene: 9. There are 16 residues in the CDR3. For the CDR3, the DNA is TGTGCCAGCAGTGTCCCGGGACAGGGGATGGGCACTGAAGCTTTCTTT. Protein: CASSVPGQGMGTEAFF.

This clone was counted only a few times. The chain recombines TRBV28 with TRBJ1-3, with D possibly matching TRBD1 (5 bases). CDR1 is MDHEN, CDR2 SYDVKM, per germline. Trimming removed 7 bases from V and 2 bases from J, with 15 bases in between. This CDR3 region has 15 residues. The CDR3 DNA follows: TGTGCCAGCAACCCGGGACTCGGGACTGGAAACACCATATATTTT. Translating gives CASNPGLGTGNTIYF.

The V call is TRBV10-3, the J call TRBJ1-6; D unresolved. CDR3 length equals 14 residues. V was trimmed by 2 bases and J by 8 bases, leaving 10 bases between them. CDR1 and CDR2 (germline): ENHRY, SYGVKD. CDR3 in DNA: TGTGCCATCAGTGAGGAGTCCTCCTATTCACCCCTCCACTTT. Translating gives CAISEESSYSPLHF.

This rearrangement joins TRBV20-1 to TRBJ2-3; unclear D gene. Germline V CDR1 and CDR2: DFQATT, SNEGSKA (reference sequence). The V gene lost 3 bases and the J gene lost 2 bases, with 3 bases spanning the gap. This CDR3 comprises 11 residues. CDR3 sequence reads: CSASNTDTQYF. Here the CDR3 DNA reads TGCAGTGCTAGCAACACAGATACGCAGTATTTT.

The rearrangement links TRBV30 to TRBJ1-1, with D maybe TRBD1 (6 bases). V gave up 2 bases and J gave up 0 bases, with 10 bases separating them. Germline loops: CDR1 GTSNPN, CDR2 SVGIG (reference sequence). There are 14 residues in the CDR3. CDR3 bases: TGTGCCTGGAGTCCGGGACACATGAACACTGAAGCTTTCTTT. Translated: CAWSPGHMNTEAFF.

The chain employs TRBV7-7 and TRBJ2-7, with 7 nucleotides matching TRBD1. Germline CDR1 reads SSHAT; CDR2 reads FNYEAQ (reference sequence). V trimming: 4 bases; J trimming: 6 bases; junction bases outside the gene matches: 6. The CDR3 is 13 residues long. CDR3 in amino acids: CASSSDRDAEQYF. The DNA for the CDR3 is TGTGCCAGCAGCTCAGACAGGGACGCCGAGCAGTACTTC.

The chain carries TRBV24-1 and TRBJ2-1; TRBD2 matches at 9 bases. The length of the CDR3 is 17 residues. Germline V lookup: CDR1 KGHDR, CDR2 SFDVKD. With 5 bases clipped from V and 0 bases from J, the junction kept 7 bases outside the gene matches. The CDR3 coding sequence is TGTGCCACCAGTGTCCCTAGCGGGACGAGCTCCTACAATGAGCAGTTCTTC. Translation: CATSVPSGTSSYNEQFF.

The rearrangement links TRBV1 to TRBJ1-2; TRBD1 is the table's D call and was not checked against the DNA. TRBV1 is termed a pseudogene. CDR3 length equals 17 residues. CDR3 nucleotides: TGCACCAGCAGCCAGCCCGACAGGCCTGCGAGGAACTATGGCTACACCTTC. It specifies CTSSQPDRPARNYGYTF.

This chain joins TRBV21-1 and TRBJ1-1; the table gives TRBD1 as D, unverified against the DNA. TRBV21-1 is marked as a pseudogene. The CDR3 spans 15 residues. The CDR3 sequence is CASSVRQGRKTEAFF. The CDR3 DNA reads as TGTGCCAGCAGCGTTCGACAGGGGAGGAAAACTGAAGCTTTCTTT.

V usage is TRBV9 and J usage is TRBJ2-3, with D tentatively TRBD2 (6 bases). CDR3 size: 15 residues. Trimming cost V 0 bases and J 4 bases, with 12 bases left between them. Germline loops: CDR1 SGDLS, CDR2 YYNGEE. CDR3: CASSVAPGEADTQYF. The CDR3 region has the DNA TGTGCCAGCAGCGTAGCTCCGGGGGAGGCAGATACGCAGTATTTT.

The V call is TRBV23-1, the J call TRBJ1-1, with 11 nucleotides matching TRBD1. TRBV23-1 is sorted into the ORF group, with uncertain function. This CDR3 contains 17 residues. V shed 0 bases and J 1 base; nucleotides not matched to a gene: 4. This CDR3 is CASSQSGGTGGNTEAFF. CDR3 nucleotide sequence: TGCGCCAGCAGTCAATCGGGAGGGACAGGGGGGAACACTGAAGCTTTCTTT.

This chain uses TRBV18 with TRBJ2-7; tentatively, D is TRBD2 (5 bases). CDR1 and CDR2 (germline): KGHSH, LQKENI. Trimming left V 3 bases short and J 3 bases short, with 15 bases between. This CDR3 is built from 15 residues. CDR3 residues: CASSPGPGLYYEQYF. In DNA form, the CDR3 reads TGTGCCAGCTCACCTGGGCCGGGATTGTACTACGAGCAGTACTTC.

Only a few counts were recorded for this clone. The rearrangement joins TRBV4-2 to TRBJ2-2; unclear D gene. The CDR3 extends over 14 amino acids. Germline V gives CDR1 LGHNA, CDR2 YNFKEQ. V gave up 1 base and J gave up 1 base, with 4 bases separating them. For the CDR3, the DNA is TGTGCCAGCAGCCAAGCGGGGAACACCGGGGAGCTGTTTTTT. Protein product: CASSQAGNTGELFF.

The chain links TRBV6-2 or TRBV6-3 to TRBJ1-2; 8 bases are shared with TRBD1. The CDR3 length is 16 residues. Per the germline V gene, CDR1 is MNHEY and CDR2 is SVGEGT. Losses at the gene ends were 0 bases for V and 6 bases for J; bases not matched to a gene: 9. CDR3 residues: CASSYSSFRTGNGYTF. The CDR3 DNA follows: TGTGCCAGCAGTTACTCGAGTTTCAGGACAGGGAATGGCTACACCTTC.

This chain connects TRBV6-5 to TRBJ1-1; D is undetermined. Germline V lookup: CDR1 MNHEY, CDR2 SVGAGI. The CDR3 runs to 14 residues. V gave up 7 bases and J gave up 0 bases, with 12 bases separating them. CDR3 in amino acids: CASTKQSMNTEAFF. The CDR3 DNA sequence: TGTGCCAGCACCAAACAGAGCATGAACACTGAAGCTTTCTTT.

The rearrangement uses TRBV9 and TRBJ2-1, with D unclear. Germline CDR1 and CDR2: SGDLS and YYNGEE. The V end was cut by 0 bases, the J end by 5 bases, with 6 bases between. This CDR3 has 13 amino acids. The CDR3 DNA sequence: TGTGCCAGCAGCGTAGTACAGAACAATGAGCAGTTCTTC. It specifies CASSVVQNNEQFF.

The chain carries TRBV5-6 and TRBJ2-2; TRBD2 matches 9 bases. Germline V gives CDR1 SGHDT, CDR2 YYEEEE. The J segment lost 7 bases and the V segment lost 0 bases, leaving 10 bases of the junction unmatched. The CDR3 loop spans 17 amino acids. The CDR3 sequence: CASSLERGASRGGELFF. The CDR3 bases are TGTGCCAGCAGCTTGGAGCGGGGGGCCTCCCGCGGCGGGGAGCTGTTTTTT.

The chain combines TRBV5-4 with TRBJ1-6; D not certain. This CDR3 is 16 amino acids long. V was shortened by 1 base and J by 0 bases, with 8 bases between the two germline ends. Germline CDR1 is SGHNT and CDR2 is YYREEE (reference sequence). In nucleotides, the CDR3 is TGTGCCAGCAGCTTGACCGGGTTCTCCTATAATTCACCCCTCCACTTT. Protein: CASSLTGFSYNSPLHF. The full variable domain, its missing parts supplied by reference TRBV5-4 and TRBJ1-6, is ETGVTQSPTHLIKTRGQQVTLRCSSQSGHNTVSWYQQALGQGPQFIFQYYREEENGRGNFPPRFSGLQFPNYSSELNVNALELDDSALYLCASSLTGFSYNSPLHFGNGTRLTVT.

This clone came up once. V usage is TRBV2 and J usage is TRBJ1-2; tentative D call: TRBD1 (5 bases). Trimming stripped 8 bases from V and 4 bases from J, with 14 bases between. The length of the CDR3 is 13 residues. In germline, CDR1 is SNHLY, CDR2 FYNNEI. The CDR3 sequence: CASEAGKGYGYTF. The CDR3, as DNA: TGTGCCAGCGAGGCAGGGAAAGGCTATGGCTACACCTTC.

The chain links TRBV7-7 to TRBJ1-2; tentatively, D is TRBD1 (5 bases). The V gene lost 2 bases and the J gene lost 4 bases, with 17 bases spanning the gap. The germline CDR1 and CDR2 sequences are SSHAT and FNYEAQ (reference sequence). The CDR3 runs 16 residues. The CDR3 region has the DNA TGTGCCAGCAGCTTACTAACATGGACATCGGGCTATGGCTACACCTTC. It specifies CASSLLTWTSGYGYTF.